These T cell receptor beta chains were read from a single sample in a study of T cell repertoires in ileal Crohn's disease. The table came from immunoSEQ multiplex PCR; TCRdb's copy has only in-frame clones and leaves some out. This repertoire shows more than 8,500 clones, over 65% found once; its top ten account for around 18%. The specimen sequenced was ileal tissue. The receptors stem from an adult with Crohn's disease. The CDR3 runs from the conserved cysteine through the conserved F or W. D genes are given only for firm matches.

J,V,D,DNA,CDR3
TRBJ2-4,TRBV4-3,TRBD2,TGCGCCAGCAGCCAAGAGATAGCGGGGCGGCGGATAGCCAAAAACATTCAGTACTTC,CASSQEIAGRRIAKNIQYF
TRBJ2-2,TRBV7-7,-,TGTGCTAGCAGCCCGTCCCCCTTCCCCGGGGAGCTGTTTTTT,CASSPSPFPGELFF